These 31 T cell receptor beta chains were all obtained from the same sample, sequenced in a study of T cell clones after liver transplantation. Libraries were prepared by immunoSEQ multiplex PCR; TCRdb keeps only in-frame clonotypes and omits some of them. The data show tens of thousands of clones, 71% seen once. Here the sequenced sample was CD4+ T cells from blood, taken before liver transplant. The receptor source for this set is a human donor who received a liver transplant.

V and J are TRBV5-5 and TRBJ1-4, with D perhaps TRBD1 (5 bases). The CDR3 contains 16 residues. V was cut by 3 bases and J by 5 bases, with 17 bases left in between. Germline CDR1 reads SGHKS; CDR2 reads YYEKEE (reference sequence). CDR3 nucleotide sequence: TGTGCCAGCAGCTCAGGCAGGGTATCCCTCAATGAAAAACTGTTTTTT. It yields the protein CASSSGRVSLNEKLFF.

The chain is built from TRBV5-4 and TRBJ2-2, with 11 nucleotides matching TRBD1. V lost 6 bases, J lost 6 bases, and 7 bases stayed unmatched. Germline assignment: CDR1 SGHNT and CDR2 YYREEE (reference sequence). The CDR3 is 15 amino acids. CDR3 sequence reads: CASNILDRGPGELFF. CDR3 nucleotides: TGTGCCAGCAACATTTTGGACAGGGGGCCCGGGGAGCTGTTTTTT.

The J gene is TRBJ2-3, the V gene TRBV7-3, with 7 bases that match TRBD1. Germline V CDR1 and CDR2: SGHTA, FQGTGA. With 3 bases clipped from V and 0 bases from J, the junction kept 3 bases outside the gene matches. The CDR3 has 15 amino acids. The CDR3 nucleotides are TGTGCCAGCAGCTTCGAGGGGGCTAGCACAGATACGCAGTATTTT. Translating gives CASSFEGASTDTQYF.

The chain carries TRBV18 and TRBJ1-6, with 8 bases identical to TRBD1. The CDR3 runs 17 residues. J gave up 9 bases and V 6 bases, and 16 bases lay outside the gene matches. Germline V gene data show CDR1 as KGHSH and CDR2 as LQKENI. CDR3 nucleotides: TGTGCCAGCTCGACGACAGAAGGGGGGACAGGCTTTTCACCCCTCCACTTT. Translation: CASSTTEGGTGFSPLHF.

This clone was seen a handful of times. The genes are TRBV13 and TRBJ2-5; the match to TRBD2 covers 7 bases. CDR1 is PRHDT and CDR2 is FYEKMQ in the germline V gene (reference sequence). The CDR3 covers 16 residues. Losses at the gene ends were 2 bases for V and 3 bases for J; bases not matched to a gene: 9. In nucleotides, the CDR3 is TGTGCCAGCAGCTTAAAAGGAGGGGCGGGGGAAGAGACCCAGTACTTC. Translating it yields CASSLKGGAGEETQYF.

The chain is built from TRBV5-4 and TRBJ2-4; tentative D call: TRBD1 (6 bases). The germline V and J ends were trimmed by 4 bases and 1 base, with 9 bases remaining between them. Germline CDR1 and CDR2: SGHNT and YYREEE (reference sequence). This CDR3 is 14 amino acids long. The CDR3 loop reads CASSQQGAKNIQYF. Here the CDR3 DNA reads TGTGCCAGCAGCCAGCAGGGGGCCAAAAACATTCAGTACTTC.

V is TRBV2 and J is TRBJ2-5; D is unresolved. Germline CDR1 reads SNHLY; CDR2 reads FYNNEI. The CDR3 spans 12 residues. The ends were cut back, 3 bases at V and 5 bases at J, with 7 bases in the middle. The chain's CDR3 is CASSDGLETQYF. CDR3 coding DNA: TGTGCCAGCAGTGATGGGCTTGAGACCCAGTACTTC.

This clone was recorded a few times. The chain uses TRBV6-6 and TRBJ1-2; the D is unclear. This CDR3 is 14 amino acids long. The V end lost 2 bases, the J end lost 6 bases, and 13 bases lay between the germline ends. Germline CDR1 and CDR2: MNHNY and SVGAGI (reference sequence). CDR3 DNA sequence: TGTGCCAGCAGTTACCGGGAGGTCAGAGATGGCTACACCTTC. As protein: CASSYREVRDGYTF.

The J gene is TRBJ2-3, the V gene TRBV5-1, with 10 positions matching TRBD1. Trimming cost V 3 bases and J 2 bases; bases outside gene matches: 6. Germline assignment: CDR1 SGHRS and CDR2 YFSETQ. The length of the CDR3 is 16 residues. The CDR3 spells CASSYDRGHPTDTQYF. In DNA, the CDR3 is TGCGCCAGCAGCTACGACAGGGGGCATCCCACAGATACGCAGTATTTT.

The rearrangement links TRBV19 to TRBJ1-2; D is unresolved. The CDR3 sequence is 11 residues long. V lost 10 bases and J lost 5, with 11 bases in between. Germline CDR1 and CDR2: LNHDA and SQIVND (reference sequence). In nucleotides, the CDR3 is TGTGCCAACTGGGCCCCGTATGGCTACACCTTC. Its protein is CANWAPYGYTF.

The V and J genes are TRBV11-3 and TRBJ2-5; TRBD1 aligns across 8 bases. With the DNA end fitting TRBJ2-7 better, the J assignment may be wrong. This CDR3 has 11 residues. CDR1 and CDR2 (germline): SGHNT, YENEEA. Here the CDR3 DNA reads TGTGCCAGCGGGACAGGAGCCGAGCAGTACTTC. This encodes CASGTGAEQYF.

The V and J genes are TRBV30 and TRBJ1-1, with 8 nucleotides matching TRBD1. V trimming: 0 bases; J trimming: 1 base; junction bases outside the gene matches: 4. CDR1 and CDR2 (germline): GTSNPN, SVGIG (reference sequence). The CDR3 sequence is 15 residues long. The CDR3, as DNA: TGTGCCTGGAGTGTACGAGGACAGGGGAACACTGAAGCTTTCTTT. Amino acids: CAWSVRGQGNTEAFF. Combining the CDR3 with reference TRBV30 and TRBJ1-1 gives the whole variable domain SQTIHQWPATLVQPVGSPLSLECTVEGTSNPNLYWYRQAAGRGLQLLFYSVGIGQISSEVPQNLSASRPQDRQFILSSKKLLLSDSGFYLCAWSVRGQGNTEAFFGQGTRLTVV.

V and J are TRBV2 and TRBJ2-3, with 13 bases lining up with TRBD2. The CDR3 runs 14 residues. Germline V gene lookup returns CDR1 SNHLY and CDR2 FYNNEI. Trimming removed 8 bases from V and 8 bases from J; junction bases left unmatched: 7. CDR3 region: CASELAGGPTTQYF. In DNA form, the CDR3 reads TGTGCCAGCGAACTAGCGGGGGGGCCGACTACGCAGTATTTT. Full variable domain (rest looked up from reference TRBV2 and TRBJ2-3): EPEVTQTPSHQVTQMGQEVILRCVPISNHLYFYWYRQILGQKVEFLVSFYNNEISEKSEIFDDQFSVERPDGSNFTLKIRSTKLEDSAMYFCASELAGGPTTQYFGPGTRLTVL.

The CDR3: CASSDFGQGYNYGYTF. The CDR3 DNA follows: TGTGCCAGCAGTGATTTTGGACAGGGCTATAACTATGGCTACACCTTC. V and J are TRBV6-1 and TRBJ1-2; 8 bases are shared with TRBD1. The CDR3 is 16 amino acids. Losses at the gene ends were 3 bases for V and 1 base for J; bases not matched to a gene: 7. The germline gives CDR1 MNHNS, CDR2 SASEGT.

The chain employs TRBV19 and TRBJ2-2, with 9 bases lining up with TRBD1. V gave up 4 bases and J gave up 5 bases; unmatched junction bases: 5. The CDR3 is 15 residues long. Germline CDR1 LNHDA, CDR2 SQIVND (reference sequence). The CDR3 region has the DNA TGTGCCAGTAGTAGACGGGACAGGGATACCGGGGAGCTGTTTTTT. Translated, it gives CASSRRDRDTGELFF. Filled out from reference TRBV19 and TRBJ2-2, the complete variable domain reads DGGITQSPKYLFRKEGQNVTLSCEQNLNHDAMYWYRQDPGQGLRLIYYSQIVNDFQKGDIAEGYSVSREKKESFPLTVTSAQKNPTAFYLCASSRRDRDTGELFFGEGSRLTVL.

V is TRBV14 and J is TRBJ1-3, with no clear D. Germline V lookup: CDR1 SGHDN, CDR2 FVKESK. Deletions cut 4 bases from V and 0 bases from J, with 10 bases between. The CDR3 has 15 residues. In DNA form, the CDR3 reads TGTGCCAGCAGCCTGCGGGCGGCCTCTGGAAACACCATATATTTT. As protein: CASSLRAASGNTIYF.

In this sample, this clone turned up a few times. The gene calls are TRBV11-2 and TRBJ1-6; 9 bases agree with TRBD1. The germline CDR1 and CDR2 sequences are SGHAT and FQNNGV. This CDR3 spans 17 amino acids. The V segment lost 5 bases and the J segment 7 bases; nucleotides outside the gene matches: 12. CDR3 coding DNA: TGTGCCAGCAGCACCTGGACAGGGGACCCCGGAAATTCACCCCTCCACTTT. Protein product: CASSTWTGDPGNSPLHF.

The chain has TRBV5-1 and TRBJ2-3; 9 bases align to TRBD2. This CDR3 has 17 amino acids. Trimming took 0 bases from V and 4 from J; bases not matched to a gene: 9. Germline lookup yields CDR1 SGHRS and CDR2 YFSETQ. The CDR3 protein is CASSLAGGSGGSDTQYF. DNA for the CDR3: TGCGCCAGCAGCTTGGCCGGTGGTAGCGGGGGCTCAGATACGCAGTATTTT.

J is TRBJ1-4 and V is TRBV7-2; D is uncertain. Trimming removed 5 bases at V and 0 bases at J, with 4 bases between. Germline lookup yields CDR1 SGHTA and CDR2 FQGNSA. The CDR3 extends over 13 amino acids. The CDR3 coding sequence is TGTGCCAGCAGCACGGCAACTAATGAAAAACTGTTTTTT. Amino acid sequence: CASSTATNEKLFF.

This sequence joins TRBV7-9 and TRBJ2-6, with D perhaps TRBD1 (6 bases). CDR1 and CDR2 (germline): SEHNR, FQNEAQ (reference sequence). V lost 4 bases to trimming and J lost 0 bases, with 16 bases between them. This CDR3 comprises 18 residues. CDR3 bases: TGTGCCAGCAGCTCCAACTTGGACAGTCGCTCTGGGGCCAACGTCCTGACTTTC. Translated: CASSSNLDSRSGANVLTF. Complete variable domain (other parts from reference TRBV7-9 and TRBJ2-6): DTGVSQNPRHKITKRGQNVTFRCDPISEHNRLYWYRQTLGQGPEFLTYFQNEAQLEKSRLLSDRFSAERPKGSFSTLEIQRTEQGDSAMYLCASSSNLDSRSGANVLTFGAGSRLTVL.

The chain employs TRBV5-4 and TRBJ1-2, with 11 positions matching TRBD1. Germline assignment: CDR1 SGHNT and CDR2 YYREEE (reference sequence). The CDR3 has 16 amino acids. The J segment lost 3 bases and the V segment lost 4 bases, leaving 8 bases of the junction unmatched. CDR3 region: CASSAGGGQGDYGYTF. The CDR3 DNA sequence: TGTGCCAGCAGCGCGGGGGGGGGACAGGGGGACTATGGCTACACCTTC. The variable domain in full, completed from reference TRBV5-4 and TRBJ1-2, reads ETGVTQSPTHLIKTRGQQVTLRCSSQSGHNTVSWYQQALGQGPQFIFQYYREEENGRGNFPPRFSGLQFPNYSSELNVNALELDDSALYLCASSAGGGQGDYGYTFGSGTRLTVV.

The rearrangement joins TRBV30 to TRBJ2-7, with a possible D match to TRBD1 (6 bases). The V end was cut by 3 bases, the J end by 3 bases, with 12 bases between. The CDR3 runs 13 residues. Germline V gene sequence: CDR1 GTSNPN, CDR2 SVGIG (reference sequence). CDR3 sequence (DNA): TGTGCCTGGAGACAGGGAAGGTTCTACGAGCAGTACTTC. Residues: CAWRQGRFYEQYF.

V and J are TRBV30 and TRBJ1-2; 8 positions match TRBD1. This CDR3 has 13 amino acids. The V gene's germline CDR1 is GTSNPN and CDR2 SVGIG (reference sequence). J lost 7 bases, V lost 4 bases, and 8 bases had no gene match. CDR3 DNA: TGTGCCTGGATGGACAGGGTCACGACTGGCTACACCTTC. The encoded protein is CAWMDRVTTGYTF.

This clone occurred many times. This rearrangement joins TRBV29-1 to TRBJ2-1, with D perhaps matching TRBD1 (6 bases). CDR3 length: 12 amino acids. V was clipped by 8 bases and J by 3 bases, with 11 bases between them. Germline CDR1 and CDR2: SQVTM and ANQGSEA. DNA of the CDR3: TGCAGCACGGGACATCTCTACAATGAGCAGTTCTTC. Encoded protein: CSTGHLYNEQFF.

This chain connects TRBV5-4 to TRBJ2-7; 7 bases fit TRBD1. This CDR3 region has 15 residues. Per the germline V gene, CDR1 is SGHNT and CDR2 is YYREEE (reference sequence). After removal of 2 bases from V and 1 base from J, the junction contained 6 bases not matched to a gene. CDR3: CASSFPGQPSYEQYF. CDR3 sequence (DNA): TGTGCCAGCAGCTTCCCGGGACAGCCTTCCTACGAGCAGTACTTC.

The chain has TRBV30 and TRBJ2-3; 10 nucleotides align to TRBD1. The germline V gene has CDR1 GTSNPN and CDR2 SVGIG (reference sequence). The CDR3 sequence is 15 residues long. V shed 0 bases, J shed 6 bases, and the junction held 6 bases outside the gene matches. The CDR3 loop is CAWSVLGQGGDTQYF. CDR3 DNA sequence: TGTGCCTGGAGTGTACTCGGACAGGGGGGGGATACGCAGTATTTT. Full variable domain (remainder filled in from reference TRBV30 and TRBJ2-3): SQTIHQWPATLVQPVGSPLSLECTVEGTSNPNLYWYRQAAGRGLQLLFYSVGIGQISSEVPQNLSASRPQDRQFILSSKKLLLSDSGFYLCAWSVLGQGGDTQYFGPGTRLTVL.

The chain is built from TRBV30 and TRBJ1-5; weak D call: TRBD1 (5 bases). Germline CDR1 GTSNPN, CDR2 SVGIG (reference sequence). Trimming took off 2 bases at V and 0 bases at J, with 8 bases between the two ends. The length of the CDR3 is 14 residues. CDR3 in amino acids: CAWSQGDSNQPQHF. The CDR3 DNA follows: TGTGCCTGGAGTCAAGGGGATAGCAATCAGCCCCAGCATTTT.

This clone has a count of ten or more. The CDR3 loop is CASSLAGGLITGELFF. For the CDR3, the DNA is TGTGCCAGCAGCTTAGCCGGGGGGTTAATCACCGGGGAGCTGTTTTTT. The J gene is TRBJ2-2, the V gene TRBV5-4; 7 positions agree with TRBD2. Germline assignment: CDR1 SGHNT and CDR2 YYREEE (reference sequence). The CDR3 contains 16 residues. J lost 4 bases, V lost 2 bases, and 8 bases had no gene match.

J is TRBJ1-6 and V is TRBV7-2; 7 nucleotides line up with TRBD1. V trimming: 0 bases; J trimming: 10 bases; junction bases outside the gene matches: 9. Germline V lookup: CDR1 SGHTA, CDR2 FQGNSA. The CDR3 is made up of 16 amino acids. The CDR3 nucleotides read TGTGCCAGCAGCTTAGCCGCGACAGGGAGCGGCTCACCCCTCCACTTT. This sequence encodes CASSLAATGSGSPLHF.

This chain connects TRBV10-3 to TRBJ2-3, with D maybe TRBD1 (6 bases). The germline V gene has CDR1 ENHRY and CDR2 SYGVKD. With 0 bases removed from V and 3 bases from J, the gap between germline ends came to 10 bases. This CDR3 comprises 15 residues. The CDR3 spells CAISESGQGTDTQYF. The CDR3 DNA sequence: TGTGCCATCAGTGAGTCCGGTCAGGGGACAGATACGCAGTATTTT.

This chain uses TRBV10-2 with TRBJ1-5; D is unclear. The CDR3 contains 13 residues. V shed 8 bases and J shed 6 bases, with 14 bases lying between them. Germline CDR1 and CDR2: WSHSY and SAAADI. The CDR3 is CASAVEGAQPQHF. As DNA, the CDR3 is TGCGCCAGCGCGGTGGAGGGAGCTCAGCCCCAGCATTTT.